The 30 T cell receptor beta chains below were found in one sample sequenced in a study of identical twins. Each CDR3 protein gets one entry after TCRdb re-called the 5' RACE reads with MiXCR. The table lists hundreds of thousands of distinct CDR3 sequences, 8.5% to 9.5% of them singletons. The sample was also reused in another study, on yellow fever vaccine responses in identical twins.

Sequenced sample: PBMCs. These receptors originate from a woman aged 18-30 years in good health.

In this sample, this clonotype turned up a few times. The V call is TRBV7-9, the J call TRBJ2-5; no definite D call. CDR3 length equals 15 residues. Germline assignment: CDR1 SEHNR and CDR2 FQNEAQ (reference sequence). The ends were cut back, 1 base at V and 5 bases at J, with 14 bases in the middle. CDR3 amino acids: CASSLVNLAGETQYF. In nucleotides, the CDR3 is TGTGCCAGCAGCTTAGTAAACCTTGCCGGGGAGACCCAGTACTTC.

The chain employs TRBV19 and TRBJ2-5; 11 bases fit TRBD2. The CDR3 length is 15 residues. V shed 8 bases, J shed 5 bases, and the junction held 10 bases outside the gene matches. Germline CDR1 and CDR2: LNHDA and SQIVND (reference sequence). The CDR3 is CASSQLAGVRETQYF. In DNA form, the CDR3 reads TGTGCCAGTTCCCAACTAGCGGGAGTCCGGGAGACCCAGTACTTC.

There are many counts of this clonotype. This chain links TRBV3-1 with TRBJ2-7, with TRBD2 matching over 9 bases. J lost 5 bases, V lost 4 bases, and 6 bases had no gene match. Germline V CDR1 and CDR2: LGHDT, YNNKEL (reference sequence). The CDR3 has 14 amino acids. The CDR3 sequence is CASSLSSGRDEQYF. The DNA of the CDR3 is TGTGCCAGCAGCCTAAGTAGCGGGAGAGACGAGCAGTACTTC.

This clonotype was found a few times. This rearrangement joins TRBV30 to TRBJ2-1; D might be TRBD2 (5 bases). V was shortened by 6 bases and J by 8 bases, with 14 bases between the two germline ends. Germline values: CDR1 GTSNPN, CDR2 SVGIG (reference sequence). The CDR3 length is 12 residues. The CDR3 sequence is CACSLATHEQFF. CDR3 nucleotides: TGTGCCTGCTCTCTAGCTACCCATGAGCAGTTCTTC. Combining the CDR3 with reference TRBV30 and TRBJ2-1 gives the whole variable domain SQTIHQWPATLVQPVGSPLSLECTVEGTSNPNLYWYRQAAGRGLQLLFYSVGIGQISSEVPQNLSASRPQDRQFILSSKKLLLSDSGFYLCACSLATHEQFFGPGTRLTVL.

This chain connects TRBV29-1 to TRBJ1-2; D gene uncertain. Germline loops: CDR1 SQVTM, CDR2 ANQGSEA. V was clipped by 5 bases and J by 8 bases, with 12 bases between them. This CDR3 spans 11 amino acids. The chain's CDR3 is CSVLRYSGYTF. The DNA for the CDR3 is TGCAGCGTTTTACGGTACAGCGGCTACACCTTC.

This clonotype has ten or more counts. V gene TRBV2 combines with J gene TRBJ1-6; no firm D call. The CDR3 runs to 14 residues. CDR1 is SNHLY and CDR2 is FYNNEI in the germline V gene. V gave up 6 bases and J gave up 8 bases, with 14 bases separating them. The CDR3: CASRVFPEDSPLHF. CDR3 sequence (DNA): TGTGCCAGCAGGGTTTTCCCAGAAGATTCACCCCTCCACTTT.

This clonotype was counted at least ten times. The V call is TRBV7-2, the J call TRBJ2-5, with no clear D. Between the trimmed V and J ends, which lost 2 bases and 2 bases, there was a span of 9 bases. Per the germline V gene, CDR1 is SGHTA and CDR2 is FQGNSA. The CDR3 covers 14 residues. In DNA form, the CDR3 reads TGTGCCAGCAGCTTAAGTTCCGGTCAAGAGACCCAGTACTTC. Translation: CASSLSSGQETQYF. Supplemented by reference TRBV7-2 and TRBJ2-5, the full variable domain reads GAGVSQSPSNKVTEKGKDVELRCDPISGHTALYWYRQSLGQGLEFLIYFQGNSAPDKSGLPSDRFSAERTGGSVSTLTIQRTQQEDSAVYLCASSLSSGQETQYFGPGTRLLVL.

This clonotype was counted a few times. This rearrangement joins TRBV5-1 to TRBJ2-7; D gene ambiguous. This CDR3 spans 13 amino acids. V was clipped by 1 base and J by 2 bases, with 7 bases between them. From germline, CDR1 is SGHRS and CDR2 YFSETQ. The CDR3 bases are TGCGCCAGCAGCTTGTTCCTAACCTACGAGCAGTACTTC. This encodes CASSLFLTYEQYF.

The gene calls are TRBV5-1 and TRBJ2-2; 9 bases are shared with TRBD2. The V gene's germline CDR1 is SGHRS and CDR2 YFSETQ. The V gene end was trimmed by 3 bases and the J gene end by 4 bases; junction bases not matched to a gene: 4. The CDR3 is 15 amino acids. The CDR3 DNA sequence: TGCGCCAGCAGCTCGGGACTAGCCGCCACCGGGGAGCTGTTTTTT. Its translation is CASSSGLAATGELFF.

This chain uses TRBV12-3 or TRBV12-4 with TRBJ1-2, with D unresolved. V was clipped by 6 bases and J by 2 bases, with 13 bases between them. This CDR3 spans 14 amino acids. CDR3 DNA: TGTGCCAGCAGCAACGGTACAAAGAACTATGGCTACACCTTC. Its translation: CASSNGTKNYGYTF.

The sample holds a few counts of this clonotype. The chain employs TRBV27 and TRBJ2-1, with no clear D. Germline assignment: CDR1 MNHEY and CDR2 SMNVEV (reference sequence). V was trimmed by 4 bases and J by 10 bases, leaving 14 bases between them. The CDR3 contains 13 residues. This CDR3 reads CASSSMGIYEQFF. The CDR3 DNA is TGTGCCAGCAGTTCCATGGGCATTTACGAGCAGTTCTTC.

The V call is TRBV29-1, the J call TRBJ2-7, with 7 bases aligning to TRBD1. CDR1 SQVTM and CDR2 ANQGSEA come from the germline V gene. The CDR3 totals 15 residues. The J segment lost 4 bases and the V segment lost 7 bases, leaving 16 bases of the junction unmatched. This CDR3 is CSARQGPTSTYEQYF. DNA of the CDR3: TGCAGCGCAAGACAGGGTCCAACCTCAACTTACGAGCAGTACTTC.

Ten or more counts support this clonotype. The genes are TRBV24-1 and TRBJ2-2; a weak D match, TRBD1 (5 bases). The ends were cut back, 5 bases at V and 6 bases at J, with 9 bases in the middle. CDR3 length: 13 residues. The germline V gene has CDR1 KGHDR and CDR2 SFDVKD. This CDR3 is CATSVQGSGELFF. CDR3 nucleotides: TGTGCCACCAGTGTGCAGGGTTCCGGGGAGCTGTTTTTT.

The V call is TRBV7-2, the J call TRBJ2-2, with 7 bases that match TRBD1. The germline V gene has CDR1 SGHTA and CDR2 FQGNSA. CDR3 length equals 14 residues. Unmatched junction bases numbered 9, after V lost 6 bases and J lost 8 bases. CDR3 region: CASSFRDSWGELFF. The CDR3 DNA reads TGTGCCAGCAGTTTCCGGGACAGCTGGGGGGAGCTGTTTTTT.

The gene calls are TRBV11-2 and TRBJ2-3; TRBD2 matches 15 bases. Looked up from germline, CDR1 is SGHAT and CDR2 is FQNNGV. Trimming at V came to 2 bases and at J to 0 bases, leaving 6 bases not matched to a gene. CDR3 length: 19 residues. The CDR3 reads CASSLRIGLAGGSTDTQYF. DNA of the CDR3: TGTGCCAGCAGCTTAAGGATCGGACTAGCGGGGGGGAGCACAGATACGCAGTATTTT. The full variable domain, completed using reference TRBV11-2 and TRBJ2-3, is EAGVAQSPRYKIIEKRQSVAFWCNPISGHATLYWYQQILGQGPKLLIQFQNNGVVDDSQLPKDRFSAERLKGVDSTLKIQPAKLEDSAVYLCASSLRIGLAGGSTDTQYFGPGTRLTVL.

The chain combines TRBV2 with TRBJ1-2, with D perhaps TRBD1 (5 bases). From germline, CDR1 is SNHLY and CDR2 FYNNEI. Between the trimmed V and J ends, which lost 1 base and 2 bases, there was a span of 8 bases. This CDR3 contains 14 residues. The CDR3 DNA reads TGTGCCAGCAGTGAAGGTTCAGGGAACTATGGCTACACCTTC. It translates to CASSEGSGNYGYTF. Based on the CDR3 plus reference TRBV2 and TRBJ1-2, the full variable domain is EPEVTQTPSHQVTQMGQEVILRCVPISNHLYFYWYRQILGQKVEFLVSFYNNEISEKSEIFDDQFSVERPDGSNFTLKIRSTKLEDSAMYFCASSEGSGNYGYTFGSGTRLTVV.

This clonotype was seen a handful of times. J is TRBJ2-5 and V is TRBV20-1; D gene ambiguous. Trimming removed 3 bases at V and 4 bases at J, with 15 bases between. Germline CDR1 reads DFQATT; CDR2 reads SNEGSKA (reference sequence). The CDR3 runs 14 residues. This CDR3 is CSARVPGTVETQYF. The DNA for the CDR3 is TGCAGTGCTAGGGTGCCAGGTACTGTAGAGACCCAGTACTTC.

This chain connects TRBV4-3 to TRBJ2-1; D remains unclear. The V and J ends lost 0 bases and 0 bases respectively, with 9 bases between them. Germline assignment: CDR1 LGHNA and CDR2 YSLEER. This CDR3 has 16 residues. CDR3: CASSQDRGISYNEQFF. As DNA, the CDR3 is TGCGCCAGCAGCCAAGATCGAGGTATCTCCTACAATGAGCAGTTCTTC.

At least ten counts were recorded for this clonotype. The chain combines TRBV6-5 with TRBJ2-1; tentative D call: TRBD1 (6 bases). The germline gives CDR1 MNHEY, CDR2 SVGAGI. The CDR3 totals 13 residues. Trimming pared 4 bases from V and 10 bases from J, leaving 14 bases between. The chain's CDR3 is CASSSDRLSEQFF. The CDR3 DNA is TGTGCCAGCAGTTCCGACAGGTTGTCCGAGCAGTTCTTC.

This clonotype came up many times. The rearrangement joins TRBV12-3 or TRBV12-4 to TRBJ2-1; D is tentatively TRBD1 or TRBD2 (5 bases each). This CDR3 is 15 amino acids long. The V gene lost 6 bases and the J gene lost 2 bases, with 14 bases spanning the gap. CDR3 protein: CASSRGTYTYNEQFF. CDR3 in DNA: TGTGCCAGCAGCCGTGGGACGTACACCTACAATGAGCAGTTCTTC.

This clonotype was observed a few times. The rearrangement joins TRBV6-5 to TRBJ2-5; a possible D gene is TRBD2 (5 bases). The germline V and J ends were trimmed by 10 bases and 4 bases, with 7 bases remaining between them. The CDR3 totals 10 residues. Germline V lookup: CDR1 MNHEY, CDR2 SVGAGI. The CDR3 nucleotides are TGTGCCACCACTAGAGAGACCCAGTACTTC. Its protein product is CATTRETQYF.

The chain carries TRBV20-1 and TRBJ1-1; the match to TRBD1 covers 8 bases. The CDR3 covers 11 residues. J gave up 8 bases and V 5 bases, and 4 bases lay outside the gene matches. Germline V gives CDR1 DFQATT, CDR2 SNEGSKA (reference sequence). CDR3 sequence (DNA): TGCAGTGCTCCAGGGGGCGCGGAAGCTTTCTTT. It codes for CSAPGGAEAFF.

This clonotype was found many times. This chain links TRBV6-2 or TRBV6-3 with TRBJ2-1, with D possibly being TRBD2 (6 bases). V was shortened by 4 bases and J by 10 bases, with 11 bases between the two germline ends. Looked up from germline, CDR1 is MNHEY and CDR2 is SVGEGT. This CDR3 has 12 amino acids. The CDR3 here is CASSSLLAEQFF. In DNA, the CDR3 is TGTGCCAGCAGTTCCCTCCTAGCGGAGCAGTTCTTC.

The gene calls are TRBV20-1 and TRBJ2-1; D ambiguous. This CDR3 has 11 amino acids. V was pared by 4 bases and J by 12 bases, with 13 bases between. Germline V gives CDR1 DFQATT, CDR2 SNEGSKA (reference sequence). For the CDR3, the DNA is TGCAGTGCTACCCTCGCCCCGGGGCAGTTCTTC. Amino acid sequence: CSATLAPGQFF.

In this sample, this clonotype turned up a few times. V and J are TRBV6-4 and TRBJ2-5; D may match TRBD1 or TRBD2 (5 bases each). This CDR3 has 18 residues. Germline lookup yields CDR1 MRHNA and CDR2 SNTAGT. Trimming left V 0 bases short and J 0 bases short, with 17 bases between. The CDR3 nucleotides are TGTGCCAGCAGTGACTCCGGGACCAACACCCCGTACCAAGAGACCCAGTACTTC. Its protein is CASSDSGTNTPYQETQYF.

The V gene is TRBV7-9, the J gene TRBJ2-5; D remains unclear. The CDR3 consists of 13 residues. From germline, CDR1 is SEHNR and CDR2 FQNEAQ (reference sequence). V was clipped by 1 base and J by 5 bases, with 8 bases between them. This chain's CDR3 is CASSLENAETQYF. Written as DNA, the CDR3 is TGTGCCAGCAGCTTAGAAAATGCGGAGACCCAGTACTTC.

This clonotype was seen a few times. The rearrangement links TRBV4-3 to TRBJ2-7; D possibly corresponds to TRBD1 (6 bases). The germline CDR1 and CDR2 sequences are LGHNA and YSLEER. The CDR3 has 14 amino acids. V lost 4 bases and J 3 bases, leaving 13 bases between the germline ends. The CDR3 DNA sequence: TGCGCCAGCAGCCCGAAGGACAGAGGCTACGAGCAGTACTTC. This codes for CASSPKDRGYEQYF.

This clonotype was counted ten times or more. CDR3 amino acids: CASSPRIRRQETQYF. The CDR3 region has the DNA TGTGCCAGCAGCCCCAGAATCAGACGCCAAGAGACCCAGTACTTC. V and J are TRBV14 and TRBJ2-5; D ambiguous. Germline CDR1 reads SGHDN; CDR2 reads FVKESK. V was pared by 4 bases and J by 1 base, with 13 bases between. The CDR3 sequence is 15 residues long.

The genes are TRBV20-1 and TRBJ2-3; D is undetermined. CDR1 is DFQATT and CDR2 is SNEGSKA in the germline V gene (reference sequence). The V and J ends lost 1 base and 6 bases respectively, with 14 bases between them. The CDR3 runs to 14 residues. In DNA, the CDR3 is TGCAGTGCTAGAGGGCCCCGCTCCGGGGATACGCAGTATTTT. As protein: CSARGPRSGDTQYF.

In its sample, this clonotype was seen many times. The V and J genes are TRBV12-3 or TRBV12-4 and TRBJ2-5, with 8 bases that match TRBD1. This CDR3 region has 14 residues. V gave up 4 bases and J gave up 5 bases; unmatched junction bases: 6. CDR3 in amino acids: CASSYSRGLETQYF. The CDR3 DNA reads TGTGCCAGCAGTTACTCCAGGGGGCTTGAGACCCAGTACTTC.